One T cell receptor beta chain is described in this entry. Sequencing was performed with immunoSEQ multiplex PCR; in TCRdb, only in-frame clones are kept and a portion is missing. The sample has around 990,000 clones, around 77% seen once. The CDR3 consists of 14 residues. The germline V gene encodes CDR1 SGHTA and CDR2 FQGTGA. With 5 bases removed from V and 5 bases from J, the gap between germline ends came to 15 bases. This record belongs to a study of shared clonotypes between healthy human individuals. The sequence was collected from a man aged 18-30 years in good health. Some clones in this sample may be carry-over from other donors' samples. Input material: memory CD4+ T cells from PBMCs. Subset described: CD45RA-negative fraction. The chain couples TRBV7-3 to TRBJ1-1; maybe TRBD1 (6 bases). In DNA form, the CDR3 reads TGTGCCAGCAGCCTGGTCGGAAGGGGGACTGAAGCTTTCTTT. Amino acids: CASSLVGRGTEAFF.